This entry lists 5 T cell receptor beta chains sequenced from one sample in a study of cytomegalovirus exposure and HLA in healthy donors (dated by TCRdb to 2017 to 2019). Libraries were made using the immunoSEQ multiplex PCR assay. The multiplex PCR relied on a mix of 60 forward primers for TCR Vbeta segments and 13 reverse primers for TCR Jbeta segments. The table comes from immuneACCESS by way of TCRdb, which keeps in-frame sequences with V and J called. Part of the clones is missing from these tables; in studies checked, under half for an unresolved V gene and the rest for unknown reasons. Recorded for this sample are over 200,000 clones; about 80% of them occurred a single time. Around 2.9% of the sample belongs to the ten largest clones. Material for sequencing was PBMCs. Every receptor here comes from a woman aged 55-69 years in good health and CMV-seropositive.

This chain connects TRBV2 to TRBJ1-5; D remains unclear. This CDR3 is 15 amino acids long. V was clipped by 2 bases and J by 0 bases, with 8 bases between them. The germline gives CDR1 SNHLY, CDR2 FYNNEI. CDR3 bases: TGTGCCAGCAGTGAATCTCAGTATAGCAATCAGCCCCAGCATTTT. This codes for CASSESQYSNQPQHF.

CDR3 sequence (DNA): TGTGCCAGCAGTTCTATTCCCGGGACAGGAGGCACCGGGGAGCTGTTTTTT. This codes for CASSSIPGTGGTGELFF. This chain joins TRBV27 and TRBJ2-2, with 8 positions matching TRBD1. Germline CDR1 MNHEY, CDR2 SMNVEV (reference sequence). The V and J ends lost 4 bases and 4 bases, in that order; junction bases with no gene match: 11. The CDR3 is made up of 17 amino acids.

The genes are TRBV30 and TRBJ2-4, with unresolved D. The CDR3 is made up of 13 amino acids. V gave up 0 bases and J gave up 9 bases, with 12 bases separating them. Germline V gene sequence: CDR1 GTSNPN, CDR2 SVGIG (reference sequence). The CDR3 DNA follows: TGTGCCTGGAGTGTACTGGTTTCTGGCATTCAGTACTTC. It specifies CAWSVLVSGIQYF.

The chain has TRBV5-4 and TRBJ2-3; 8 nucleotides align to TRBD2. The V gene's germline CDR1 is SGHNT and CDR2 YYREEE (reference sequence). CDR3 length: 15 residues. Losses at the gene ends were 4 bases for V and 4 bases for J; bases not matched to a gene: 8. The CDR3, as DNA: TGTGCCAGCAGCCCCCGGACTAGCCAAGCAGATACGCAGTATTTT. It is translated as CASSPRTSQADTQYF.

The V call is TRBV4-3, the J call TRBJ2-3; 8 bases agree with TRBD2. This CDR3 is 16 amino acids long. J was trimmed by 2 bases and V by 0 bases; bases with no gene match: 4. CDR1 is LGHNA and CDR2 is YSLEER in the germline V gene. CDR3 sequence (DNA): TGCGCCAGCAGCCAAGAGCTAGCGGGTTACACAGATACGCAGTATTTT. It is translated as CASSQELAGYTDTQYF.